Below are 22 T cell receptor beta chains sequenced from a single sample in a study of blood T cell repertoires in COVID-19. Produced via immunoSEQ multiplex PCR; TCRdb's table is partial and in-frame only. The sample carries around 200,000 clones, around 90% recorded once. The specimen sequenced was peripheral blood. The source of these receptors is a man aged 50 to 59 with acute or convalescent COVID-19.

This clone was counted a single time. The V call is TRBV10-3, the J call TRBJ2-3, with 10 bases that match TRBD1. Germline CDR1 ENHRY, CDR2 SYGVKD. The CDR3 covers 16 residues. V lost 0 bases to trimming and J lost 3 bases; unmatched junction nucleotides: 3. Here the CDR3 DNA reads TGTGCCATCAGTGAGTCGGGGGGACAGGGGACAGATACGCAGTATTTT. Translated: CAISESGGQGTDTQYF.

V is TRBV10-2 and J is TRBJ1-1; the D is unclear. Deletions cut 3 bases from V and 1 base from J, with 9 bases between. Per germline, CDR1 WSHSY and CDR2 SAAADI. The CDR3 spans 14 residues. CDR3 sequence: CASSEKPGNTEAFF. The CDR3 coding sequence is TGCGCCAGCAGTGAAAAGCCGGGGAACACTGAAGCTTTCTTT.

The chain uses TRBV11-2 and TRBJ2-1; 8 nucleotides match TRBD1. J gave up 6 bases and V 4 bases, and 5 bases lay outside the gene matches. Per the germline V gene, CDR1 is SGHAT and CDR2 is FQNNGV. The CDR3 totals 14 residues. Here the CDR3 reads CASSSLDRGNEQFF. CDR3 coding DNA: TGTGCCAGCAGCTCCCTAGACAGGGGCAATGAGCAGTTCTTC.

The chain joins TRBV7-8 to TRBJ1-5; D may be TRBD1 (5 bases). CDR3 length: 17 amino acids. Germline V CDR1 and CDR2: SGHVS, FQNEAQ. V was pared by 5 bases and J by 0 bases, with 17 bases between. The CDR3 is CASSPLGGPYSNQPQHF. CDR3 coding DNA: TGTGCCAGCAGCCCACTCGGGGGTCCCTATAGCAATCAGCCCCAGCATTTT.

J is TRBJ1-4 and V is TRBV7-2; weak D call: TRBD1 (6 bases). CDR1 is SGHTA and CDR2 is FQGNSA in the germline V gene. The V end lost 5 bases, the J end lost 8 bases, and 15 bases lay between the germline ends. The CDR3 runs to 14 residues. The CDR3 DNA follows: TGTGCCAGCAGCCCCCTAGGGGGACGCGAAAAACTGTTTTTT. As protein: CASSPLGGREKLFF. Combining the CDR3 with reference TRBV7-2 and TRBJ1-4 gives the whole variable domain GAGVSQSPSNKVTEKGKDVELRCDPISGHTALYWYRQSLGQGLEFLIYFQGNSAPDKSGLPSDRFSAERTGGSVSTLTIQRTQQEDSAVYLCASSPLGGREKLFFGSGTQLSVL.

Comment on this clone: Other DNA sequences within the sample encode an identical CDR3. V gene TRBV5-1 combines with J gene TRBJ2-1; TRBD1 matches 7 bases. Losses at the gene ends were 0 bases for V and 6 bases for J; bases not matched to a gene: 3. The CDR3 is made up of 14 amino acids. CDR1 and CDR2 from the germline V gene are SGHRS and YFSETQ. The CDR3 here is CASSLGQGFNEQFF. The DNA of the CDR3 is TGCGCCAGCAGCTTGGGACAGGGATTCAATGAGCAGTTCTTC.

The J gene is TRBJ1-2, the V gene TRBV5-8; 7 bases are shared with TRBD1. Trimming cost V 2 bases and J 14 bases; bases outside gene matches: 9. Germline V gene data show CDR1 as SGHTS and CDR2 as YDEGEE. This CDR3 region has 12 residues. In DNA, the CDR3 is TGTGCCAGCAGCTTCGAGGGGGCCCGCCAAACCTTC. Its protein is CASSFEGARQTF. The full variable domain, rest sourced from reference TRBV5-8 and TRBJ1-2, is EAGVTQSPTHLIKTRGQQATLRCSPISGHTSVYWYQQALGLGLQFLLWYDEGEERNRGNFPPRFSGRQFPNYSSELNVNALELEDSALYLCASSFEGARQTFGSGTRLTVV.

This chain uses TRBV9 with TRBJ1-3; D not resolved. V was cut by 4 bases and J by 0 bases, with 14 bases left in between. CDR1 and CDR2 (germline): SGDLS, YYNGEE. The CDR3 is 16 residues long. CDR3 nucleotides: TGTGCCAGCAGCTCTCAAAGAGGTTTCTCTGGAAACACCATATATTTT. Amino acids: CASSSQRGFSGNTIYF. The full variable domain, its missing parts supplied by reference TRBV9 and TRBJ1-3, is DSGVTQTPKHLITATGQRVTLRCSPRSGDLSVYWYQQSLDQGLQFLIQYYNGEERAKGNILERFSAQQFPDLHSELNLSSLELGDSALYFCASSSQRGFSGNTIYFGEGSWLTVV.

The CDR3 DNA reads TGTGCCAGTAGTATAGATCGGGGAGTGGAGACCCAGTACTTC. Its translation is CASSIDRGVETQYF. The V call is TRBV19, the J call TRBJ2-5, with a possible D match to TRBD2 (5 bases). V shed 0 bases and J shed 5 bases, with 10 bases lying between them. This CDR3 spans 14 amino acids. CDR1 is LNHDA and CDR2 is SQIVND in the germline V gene (reference sequence). The complete variable domain, with remaining parts taken from reference TRBV19 and TRBJ2-5, reads DGGITQSPKYLFRKEGQNVTLSCEQNLNHDAMYWYRQDPGQGLRLIYYSQIVNDFQKGDIAEGYSVSREKKESFPLTVTSAQKNPTAFYLCASSIDRGVETQYFGPGTRLLVL.

This chain connects TRBV24-1 to TRBJ1-5; maybe TRBD1 (5 bases). Germline assignment: CDR1 KGHDR and CDR2 SFDVKD. The CDR3 loop spans 15 amino acids. V shed 5 bases and J shed 3 bases, with 13 bases lying between them. CDR3 in amino acids: CATSGTTGTNQPQHF. CDR3 bases: TGTGCCACCAGTGGTACAACAGGAACCAATCAGCCCCAGCATTTT.

The CDR3 protein is CASSPLASGGSSRTDTQYF. CDR3 bases: TGTGCCAGCTCACCCCTGGCTAGCGGGGGTTCAAGCCGCACAGATACGCAGTATTTT. The chain employs TRBV18 and TRBJ2-3; 10 bases fit TRBD2. In germline, CDR1 is KGHSH, CDR2 LQKENI. The CDR3 length is 19 residues. V trimming: 3 bases; J trimming: 1 base; junction bases outside the gene matches: 13.

This chain links TRBV5-1 with TRBJ2-3; 8 positions match TRBD2. Germline V CDR1 and CDR2: SGHRS, YFSETQ. V shed 0 bases and J 4 bases; nucleotides not matched to a gene: 1. The CDR3 totals 14 residues. Here the CDR3 reads CASSLAREADTQYF. The CDR3 bases are TGCGCCAGCAGCTTGGCGCGGGAGGCAGATACGCAGTATTTT.

The genes are TRBV9 and TRBJ1-1; 8 nucleotides line up with TRBD1. The ends lost 4 bases at V and 5 bases at J; junction bases unmatched: 19. CDR3 length equals 18 residues. The germline V gene encodes CDR1 SGDLS and CDR2 YYNGEE. CDR3 protein: CASSSGQGRGLEGTEAFF. The CDR3 bases are TGTGCCAGCAGCTCAGGACAGGGAAGGGGTTTGGAGGGGACTGAAGCTTTCTTT.

The CDR3 nucleotides are TGTGCCAGCAGCGTAGTGGACTATTCAAGAGGCTACACCTTC. Translating it yields CASSVVDYSRGYTF. V gene TRBV9 combines with J gene TRBJ1-2, with D unclear. Germline-derived CDR1 and CDR2 are SGDLS and YYNGEE. Trimming shortened V by 0 bases and J by 8 bases, and 14 bases separated the two germline ends. This CDR3 has 14 residues.

The chain joins TRBV7-9 to TRBJ2-7; D may be TRBD1 (7 bases). The CDR3 totals 14 residues. Trimming shortened V by 4 bases and J by 5 bases, and 15 bases separated the two germline ends. CDR1 is SEHNR and CDR2 is FQNEAQ in the germline V gene (reference sequence). The CDR3 DNA reads as TGTGCCAGCAGCTCAAGGCAGGGGGGCCACGAGCAGTACTTC. Translated, it gives CASSSRQGGHEQYF.

V usage is TRBV5-4 and J usage is TRBJ2-7; tentative D call: TRBD1 (6 bases). This CDR3 is 13 amino acids long. CDR1 is SGHNT, CDR2 YYREEE, per germline (reference sequence). The germline V and J ends were trimmed by 3 bases and 7 bases, with 14 bases remaining between them. This chain's CDR3 is CASSSQGSGEQYV. In DNA form, the CDR3 reads TGTGCCAGCAGCTCACAGGGATCGGGGGAGCAGTACGTC.

The V gene is TRBV27, the J gene TRBJ2-5, with D possibly being TRBD1 (6 bases). Germline V gives CDR1 MNHEY, CDR2 SMNVEV (reference sequence). The germline V and J ends were trimmed by 5 bases and 11 bases, with 21 bases remaining between them. CDR3 size: 14 residues. The CDR3 spells CASSNRDTTGSQYF. The DNA of the CDR3 is TGTGCCAGCAGTAACCGGGACACCACCGGATCTCAGTACTTC.

The chain recombines TRBV15 with TRBJ2-5, with D maybe TRBD2 (6 bases). The V gene lost 0 bases and the J gene lost 4 bases, with 12 bases spanning the gap. Germline loops: CDR1 LNHNV, CDR2 YYDKDF (reference sequence). The CDR3 contains 15 residues. CDR3 region: CATSRDSGVRETQYF. The DNA for the CDR3 is TGTGCCACCAGCAGAGATTCGGGGGTGAGAGAGACCCAGTACTTC. The full variable domain, rest sourced from reference TRBV15 and TRBJ2-5, is DAMVIQNPRYQVTQFGKPVTLSCSQTLNHNVMYWYQQKSSQAPKLLFHYYDKDFNNEADTPDNFQSRRPNTSFCFLDIRSPGLGDTAMYLCATSRDSGVRETQYFGPGTRLLVL.

This chain uses TRBV28 with TRBJ2-3, with TRBD2 matching over 7 bases. The germline CDR1 and CDR2 sequences are MDHEN and SYDVKM. The CDR3 extends over 14 amino acids. V was clipped by 7 bases and J by 2 bases; unmatched bases: 6. CDR3 DNA: TGTGCCAGCACGGGGAGGGGACCCACAGATACGCAGTATTTT. Translating gives CASTGRGPTDTQYF. Combining the CDR3 with reference TRBV28 and TRBJ2-3 gives the whole variable domain DVKVTQSSRYLVKRTGEKVFLECVQDMDHENMFWYRQDPGLGLRLIYFSYDVKMKEKGDIPEGYSVSREKKERFSLILESASTNQTSMYLCASTGRGPTDTQYFGPGTRLTVL.

The V call is TRBV7-9, the J call TRBJ2-2; TRBD1 matches at 8 bases. Trimming took 3 bases from V and 5 from J; bases not matched to a gene: 2. CDR1 SEHNR and CDR2 FQNEAQ come from the germline V gene (reference sequence). This CDR3 is built from 14 residues. CDR3 coding DNA: TGTGCCAGCAGCTTCAGGGGGCTAACCGGGGAGCTGTTTTTT. This translates into CASSFRGLTGELFF.

The genes are TRBV5-1 and TRBJ2-2; weak D call: TRBD2 (5 bases). V lost 0 bases, J lost 0 bases, and 9 bases lay in between. Germline V gene data show CDR1 as SGHRS and CDR2 as YFSETQ. There are 16 residues in the CDR3. CDR3 region: CASSLVWGANTGELFF. The CDR3 DNA follows: TGCGCCAGCAGCTTGGTTTGGGGAGCGAACACCGGGGAGCTGTTTTTT.

V and J are TRBV6-2 or TRBV6-3 and TRBJ2-2; tentatively, D is TRBD1 (6 bases). The germline V and J ends were trimmed by 4 bases and 10 bases, with 34 bases remaining between them. CDR3 length equals 20 residues. Germline lookup yields CDR1 MNHEY and CDR2 SVGEGT. The CDR3 nucleotides read TGTGCCAGCAGTTTTGTGTATGGAAGGGGGACCGTTAAACGTATCGTGGAGCTGTTTTTT. Encoded protein: CASSFVYGRGTVKRIVELFF.